The sequence of this T cell receptor beta chain was determined in a study of T-cell memory formation after mild COVID-19. Study overall: The two donors had largely donor-specific TCR clusters.

For this clonotype: Its antigen is still unknown.

CDR1 is KGHSH, CDR2 LQKENI, per germline. The CDR3 has 14 residues. Trimming pared 2 bases from V and 0 bases from J, leaving 8 bases between. Whole-study findings and limits: Contracting CD4+ clones were located mainly in CM and EM, and CD8+ clones in EMRA.

Sample barcodes and UMIs were carried by the TCR alpha and TCR beta cDNA libraries that 5'RACE generated with constant-segment primers. TCRdb analysed the 5' RACE reads with MiXCR anew, one entry per CDR3 protein. The table shows approximately 60,000 distinct CDR3 sequences, with more than 8% occurring only once. The chain has TRBV18 and TRBJ2-7; D may be TRBD1 (6 bases). The sequenced sample consisted of PBMCs or a T cell subset sorted from them (not recorded which). This clonotype was sampled from a man in his late teens or twenties who had mild COVID-19 (a few samples of this study predate the infection). Cell type and time point are not known. This chain's CDR3 is CASSPLQGSYEQYV. The CDR3 coding sequence is TGTGCCAGCTCACCATTACAGGGCTCCTACGAGCAGTACGTC.